This T cell receptor beta chain was captured by sequencing in a study of blood T cells in healthy people across ages. About the research overall: The template switching approach captured approximately one barcoded beta molecule for every two T cells.

A few counts support this clonotype. A J-beta primer mix and a sample-barcoded 5' primer were used in a second PCR of roughly 6 to 12 cycles. A single record per CDR3 protein comes from TCRdb applying MiXCR to the 5' RACE reads. The data hold some 760,000 distinct CDR3 sequences, with around 25% observed a single time. Separately, the same data were catalogued under a study of T cells of mothers and their children.

This clonotype was sampled from a boy younger than 18 in good health. Sequenced input: blood.

CDR3 residues: CSARRLAGETQYF. The CDR3 DNA is TGCAGTGCTAGACGGCTAGCGGGAGAGACCCAGTACTTC. The chain employs TRBV20-1 and TRBJ2-5; 8 bases fit TRBD2. Germline V gene lookup returns CDR1 DFQATT and CDR2 SNEGSKA (reference sequence). The V and J ends lost 2 bases and 4 bases, in that order; junction bases with no gene match: 3. The CDR3 has 13 residues.